This is a list of T cell receptor beta chains from one sample in a study of monozygotic twins with inflammatory bowel disease. TCRdb reprocessed the 5' RACE reads and keeps a single row for each CDR3 protein, giving no DNA. The table gives 420,000 or so distinct CDR3 sequences; the top ten clones make up 2% to 3% of it. Sequenced input: blood. These receptors were taken from a human donor with ulcerative colitis or Crohn's disease, or a healthy co-twin of an affected twin (not recorded which). The CDR3 runs from the conserved cysteine through the conserved F or W. The order of the fields is V gene, J gene, CDR3 protein.

>TRBV4-1|TRBJ1-4
CASSQSDRGNEKLFF
>TRBV2|TRBJ2-3
CASSPPDQTSGGTDTQYF
>TRBV7-2|TRBJ2-5
CASSPDQNQETQYF
>TRBV20-1|TRBJ1-1
CSARFNTEAFF
>TRBV20-1|TRBJ1-3
CSAAGGGGNTIYF
>TRBV4-3|TRBJ2-1
CASSQELAGVYNEQFF
>TRBV25-1|TRBJ2-7
CASTLGDGPYEQYF
>TRBV29-1|TRBJ2-2
CSVEWRAGELFF
>TRBV3-1|TRBJ1-2
CASSPDLTGTANYGYTF
>TRBV5-6|TRBJ2-2
CASSRRLAATGELFF
>TRBV27|TRBJ1-2
CASSLRAGGGYTF
>TRBV4-3|TRBJ1-5
CASSQTTDSNQPQHF
>TRBV24-1|TRBJ2-3
CATSDRTSGTTDTQYF
>TRBV2|TRBJ1-2
CASSPMTGANYGYTF
>TRBV5-1|TRBJ2-7
CASSLRTSDEQYF
>TRBV15|TRBJ1-5
CATSRDRGGDQPQHF
>TRBV5-1|TRBJ2-2
CASSPGQGNTGELFF
>TRBV7-2|TRBJ1-1
CASSLSPSPEAFF
>TRBV7-9|TRBJ2-5
CASSPLGETQETQYF
>TRBV7-9|TRBJ1-1
CASSSKTTEAFF
>TRBV9|TRBJ2-2
CASSGEPYTGELFF
>TRBV3-1|TRBJ2-3
CASSPGLRLDTQYF
>TRBV4-2|TRBJ1-5
CASSQEDQPQHF
>TRBV3-1|TRBJ1-4
CASSRLSGGTRKAVFF
>TRBV28|TRBJ2-7
CASKPLGQGKYEQYF
>TRBV16|TRBJ2-7
CASSQYRSYEQYF
>TRBV5-1|TRBJ2-7
CASSLRAGGDYEQYF
>TRBV11-3|TRBJ2-1
CASSSASYNEQFF
>TRBV3-1|TRBJ2-1
CASSLRGGNEQFF
>TRBV5-1|TRBJ1-1
CASSLGQIMNTEAFF
>TRBV6-6|TRBJ1-1
CASRSGTEAFF
>TRBV5-1|TRBJ2-6
CASSLWTGGSGANVLTF
>TRBV10-3|TRBJ1-1
CAISVGTGGSPAFF
>TRBV5-1|TRBJ1-4
CASSSKIDEKLFF
>TRBV15|TRBJ2-2
CATSTPQGSNTGELFF
>TRBV29-1|TRBJ1-1
CSAAEGRDTEAFF
>TRBV5-1|TRBJ2-3
CASSYGTDTQYF
>TRBV20-1|TRBJ2-1
CSAREAVAREQFF
>TRBV5-1|TRBJ2-5
CASSQDRAKTQYF
>TRBV27|TRBJ2-1
CASSRAGGFGNEQFF
>TRBV27|TRBJ2-5
CASKRGGYQETQYF
>TRBV6-5|TRBJ1-2
CASSSDRVGGYTF
>TRBV5-1|TRBJ2-7
CASSLDSNPSYEQYF
>TRBV5-1|TRBJ1-6
CASSLESTADSPLHF
>TRBV11-2|TRBJ2-1
CASSYIARGRDNEQFF
>TRBV6-2/TRBV6-3|TRBJ1-4
CASSYNPLKGFGAANEKLFF
>TRBV5-1|TRBJ2-2
CASRSFQAGDGELFF
>TRBV3-1|TRBJ1-2
CASSPTGDYGYTF
>TRBV19|TRBJ2-5
CASHQGSTQYF
>TRBV3-1|TRBJ2-1
CASSQGLAGANNEQFF
>TRBV10-3|TRBJ2-2
CAISGTGGVGELFF
>TRBV18|TRBJ2-1
CASSPWELPDEQFF
>TRBV12-3/TRBV12-4|TRBJ2-6
CASSDEWNGANVLTF
>TRBV4-2|TRBJ2-4
CASSQDLTNKNIQYF
>TRBV4-2|TRBJ2-1
CASSQDFGQGTVWEQFF
>TRBV5-5|TRBJ2-5
CASSWEPTALRETQYF
>TRBV5-1|TRBJ2-1
CASSPSDSYNEQFF
>TRBV15|TRBJ1-5
CATSLETASNQPQHF
>TRBV20-1|TRBJ2-1
CSASGGQVLGYNEQFF
>TRBV7-9|TRBJ1-1
CASTTGQSEAFF